This T cell receptor (beta chain) derives from a study of Tregs in tolerant kidney transplant recipients. Germline V gene sequence: CDR1 SGDLS, CDR2 YYNGEE. The CDR3 is made up of 13 amino acids. V was pared by 1 base and J by 5 bases, with 6 bases between. This clone has just one count. Clones were sequenced by immunoSEQ multiplex PCR, and TCRdb holds only the in-frame ones, with some missing. The data contain around 50,000 clones, about 83% of them singletons. The chain carries TRBV9 and TRBJ2-2; D call uncertain. This clonotype was sampled from a human donor in good health. Sequenced material: CD4+ T cells from blood. CDR3 nucleotides: TGTGCCAGCAGCGTATACCTAACCGGGGAGCTGTTTTTT. Translation gives CASSVYLTGELFF.